This T cell receptor beta chain was recovered during a study of blood T cell repertoires in COVID-19. As for the study in general: In each case, the material was cDNA or gDNA derived from T cells, B-cell-depleted T cells, or PBMCs.

Germline CDR1 reads KGHSH; CDR2 reads LQKENI. This CDR3 has 18 residues. The ends lost 6 bases at V and 5 bases at J; junction bases unmatched: 22. Followed over time, Seattle patients had been enrolled while infection was active. Original handling: Reference gene primer amplification gave estimated nucleated cell counts. Only in-frame clones appear in the TCRdb table, and some are missing; sequencing was by immunoSEQ multiplex PCR. Clone size and V and J calls were adopted from that table, with D and trimming inferred from the DNA. Among 300,000 to 450,000 clones, 80% to 90% were seen once, and the ten largest hold about 2.5%.

The chain recombines TRBV18 with TRBJ2-7, with 7 bases fitting TRBD1. Sequencing was performed on peripheral blood. This TCR was sampled from a woman aged 55-69 years with COVID-19, enrolled during active disease. The CDR3 nucleotides are TGTGCCAGCTCTCCCGTCAACAGGGGCCGAACAAAGGGAAACGAGCAGTACTTC. Translation gives CASSPVNRGRTKGNEQYF.